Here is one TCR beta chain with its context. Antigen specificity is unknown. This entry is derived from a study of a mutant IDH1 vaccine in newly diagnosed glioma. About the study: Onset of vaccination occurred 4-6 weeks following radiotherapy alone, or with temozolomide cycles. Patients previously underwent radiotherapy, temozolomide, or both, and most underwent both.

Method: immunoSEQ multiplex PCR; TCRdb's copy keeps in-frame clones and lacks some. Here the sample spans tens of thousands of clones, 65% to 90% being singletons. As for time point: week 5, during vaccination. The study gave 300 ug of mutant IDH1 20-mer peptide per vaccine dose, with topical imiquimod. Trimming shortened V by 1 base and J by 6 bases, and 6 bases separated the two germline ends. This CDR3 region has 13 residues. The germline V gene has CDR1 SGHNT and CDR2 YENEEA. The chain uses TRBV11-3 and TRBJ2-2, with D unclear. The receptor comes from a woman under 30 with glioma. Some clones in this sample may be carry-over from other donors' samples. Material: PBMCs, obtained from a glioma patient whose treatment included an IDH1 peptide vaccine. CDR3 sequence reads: CASSLAEPGELFF. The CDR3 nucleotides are TGTGCCAGCAGCTTAGCCGAACCCGGGGAGCTGTTTTTT.